Listed here is a single T cell receptor (beta chain). PCR employed 60 Vbeta and 13 Jbeta primers. Only in-frame clones appear in the TCRdb table, and some are missing; sequencing was by immunoSEQ multiplex PCR. The sample has some 120,000 clones; 75% to 85% are singletons. These data originate in a study of cytomegalovirus exposure and HLA in healthy donors. Germline-derived CDR1 and CDR2 are SGHTS and YDEGEE. Losses at the gene ends were 4 bases for V and 0 bases for J; bases not matched to a gene: 7. The CDR3 is made up of 15 amino acids. V gene TRBV5-8 combines with J gene TRBJ2-7; 7 bases align to TRBD1. Sequences were obtained from PBMCs. This clonotype was obtained from a man between 18 and 35 years old in good health and CMV-seronegative. The CDR3 nucleotides read TGTGCCAGCAGCCCCGAGGGGGCCTCCTCCTACGAGCAGTACTTC. It yields the protein CASSPEGASSYEQYF.